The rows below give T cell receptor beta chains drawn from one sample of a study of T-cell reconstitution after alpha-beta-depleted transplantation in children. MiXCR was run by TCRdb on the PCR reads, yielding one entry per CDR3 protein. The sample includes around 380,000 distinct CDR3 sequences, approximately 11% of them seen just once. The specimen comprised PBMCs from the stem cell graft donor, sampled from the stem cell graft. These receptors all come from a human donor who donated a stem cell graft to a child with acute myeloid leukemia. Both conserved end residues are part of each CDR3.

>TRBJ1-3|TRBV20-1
CSARRPSSGNTIYF
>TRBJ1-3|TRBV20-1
CSARDLVGGSGNTIYF
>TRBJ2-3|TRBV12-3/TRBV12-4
CASTPFAFSDTQYF
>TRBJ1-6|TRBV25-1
CASSGKGLSYNSPLHF
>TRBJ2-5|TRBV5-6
CASSLGTGWGTQYF
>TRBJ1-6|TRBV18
CASSPRRSGDEGNSPLHF
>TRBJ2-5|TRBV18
CASSPPYSQETQYF
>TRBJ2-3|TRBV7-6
CASSFQGLPGEDTQYF
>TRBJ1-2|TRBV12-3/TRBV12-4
CASSLSTGGGGGYTF
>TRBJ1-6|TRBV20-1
CSAINRGNNSPLHF
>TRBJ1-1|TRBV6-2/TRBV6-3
CASSYTRDRGAEAFF
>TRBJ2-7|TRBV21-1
CARLSDRRTNEQYF
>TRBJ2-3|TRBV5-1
CASSPDPFFTDTQYF
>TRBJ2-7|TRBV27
CAPGSASYEQYF
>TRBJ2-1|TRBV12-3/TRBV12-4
CASSLASTYNEQFF
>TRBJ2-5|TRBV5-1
CASTEQAGQETQYF
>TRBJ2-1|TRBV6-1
CASSEIMSSYNEQFF
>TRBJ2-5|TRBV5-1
CASSSGASRETQYF
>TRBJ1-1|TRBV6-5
CASSPGYTEAFF
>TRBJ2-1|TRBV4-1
CASSQDSGLSQFF
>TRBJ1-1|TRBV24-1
CATSDTGTPMGAFF
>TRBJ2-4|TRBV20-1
CSAQQGASKNIQYF
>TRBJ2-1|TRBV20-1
CSATGGSGVNEQFF
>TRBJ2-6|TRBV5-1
CASSLGGAEYLTGANVLTF
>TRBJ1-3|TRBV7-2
CASSLGQPPRLSGNTIYF
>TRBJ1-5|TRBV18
CASSPGGAEPQHF
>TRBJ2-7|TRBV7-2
CASGGQYEQYF
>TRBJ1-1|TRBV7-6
CASSLSRAGTEAFF
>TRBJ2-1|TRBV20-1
CSAPTPSGSYNEQFF
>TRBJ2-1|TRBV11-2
CASRRPGLASYNEQFF
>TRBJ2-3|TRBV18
CASSPGTAAGTDTQYF
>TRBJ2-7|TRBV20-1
CSARSRRGGRSYEQYF
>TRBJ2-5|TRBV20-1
CSAISGTFLQETQYF
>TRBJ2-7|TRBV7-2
CASSADVTYEQYF
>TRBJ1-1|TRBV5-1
CASKMNTEAFF
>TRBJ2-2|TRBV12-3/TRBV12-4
CASSANDRPTGELFF
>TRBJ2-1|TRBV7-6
CASSRGGRAFDEQFF
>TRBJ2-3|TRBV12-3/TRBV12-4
CASSLDPLTTDTQYF
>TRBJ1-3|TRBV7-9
CASSLEADDSGNTIYF
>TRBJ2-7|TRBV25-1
CASSGTAGGSDEQYF
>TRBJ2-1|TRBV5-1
CASSLYQPGLAGPREQFF
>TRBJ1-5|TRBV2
CASSELGLVPRDQPQHF
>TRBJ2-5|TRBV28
CASSRQAGVVETQYF
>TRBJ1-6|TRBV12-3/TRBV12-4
CASRQTGVDNSPLHF
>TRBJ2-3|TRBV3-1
CASSLGGRKFADTQYF
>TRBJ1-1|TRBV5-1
CASSLYPATGRRTEAFF
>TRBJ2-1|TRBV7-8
CASKLDRVQIRNEQFF